This record covers a single T cell receptor beta chain. Antigen specificity is unknown. This CDR3 has 13 residues. Losses at the gene ends were 6 bases for V and 5 bases for J; bases not matched to a gene: 7. CDR1 and CDR2 from the germline V gene are MNHEY and SMNVEV (reference sequence). The data were obtained in a study of T-cell memory formation after mild COVID-19. As for the study in general: TCR clusters were mostly confined to one donor each.

Study observations and caveats: Shrinking CD4+ clones were chiefly CM and EM; CD8+ ones were chiefly EMRA. Clones contracting over day 15 to 85 were CD4/CD8 balanced, with later expanders leaning CD4+.

5'RACE primed at constant segments yielded TCR alpha and TCR beta cDNA libraries bearing sample barcodes and UMIs. TCRdb analysed the 5' RACE reads with MiXCR anew, one entry per CDR3 protein. The profile shows about 470,000 distinct CDR3 sequences, around 25% of them singletons. The chain recombines TRBV27 with TRBJ2-7; 7 bases match TRBD1. This clonotype was sampled from an adult woman who had mild COVID-19 (a few samples of this study predate the infection). Cell type and time point are not known. The specimen sequenced was PBMCs or a T cell subset sorted from them (not recorded which). The CDR3 loop reads CASSSGQRHEQYF. Written as DNA, the CDR3 is TGTGCCAGCAGCTCGGGACAGCGCCACGAGCAGTACTTC.